Below, 10 T cell receptor beta chains from the same sample are listed, as sequenced in a study of blood T cell repertoires in COVID-19. Repertoires were generated with immunoSEQ multiplex PCR, while TCRdb's copy carries only in-frame clones and drops some. The profile covers approximately 94,000 clones, with around 89% appearing a single time and 4.8% taken by the ten largest. The sequencing sample was made of peripheral blood. Source of these receptors: a woman aged 80 or older with active COVID-19.

V is TRBV18 and J is TRBJ1-2; no clear D. CDR1 is KGHSH, CDR2 LQKENI, per germline. V lost 2 bases, J lost 0 bases, and 4 bases lay in between. The CDR3 totals 13 residues. The chain's CDR3 is CASSPDTNYGYTF. CDR3 nucleotides: TGTGCCAGCTCACCAGACACTAACTATGGCTACACCTTC.

V and J are TRBV18 and TRBJ1-4; a weak D match, TRBD1 (5 bases). The germline gives CDR1 KGHSH, CDR2 LQKENI. V shed 5 bases and J shed 3 bases, with 13 bases lying between them. This CDR3 has 15 residues. The CDR3 nucleotides are TGTGCCAGCTCAGCCCAGAGACAGCCTAATGAAAAACTGTTTTTT. Protein sequence: CASSAQRQPNEKLFF.

V gene TRBV27 combines with J gene TRBJ2-3, with TRBD1 matching 8 bases. The CDR3 has 15 amino acids. With V trimmed by 1 base and J by 6 bases, 6 bases remained unmatched. Germline CDR1 MNHEY, CDR2 SMNVEV (reference sequence). CDR3 loop: CASSLWRQGADTQYF. For the CDR3, the DNA is TGTGCCAGCAGTTTATGGCGCCAGGGGGCCGATACGCAGTATTTT.

CDR3 sequence (DNA): TGTGCCAGCAGCCCCCCGGGGGGGGAGACCCAGTACTTC. This codes for CASSPPGGETQYF. V and J are TRBV27 and TRBJ2-5, with 8 bases aligning to TRBD2. V dropped 6 bases and J dropped 5; count of bases not matched to a gene: 5. CDR1 is MNHEY, CDR2 SMNVEV, per germline (reference sequence). The CDR3 sequence is 13 residues long.

The rearrangement joins TRBV4-2 to TRBJ2-3, with 9 nucleotides matching TRBD2. CDR1 is LGHNA, CDR2 YNFKEQ, per germline. J gave up 2 bases and V 2 bases, and 5 bases lay outside the gene matches. The CDR3 is 16 amino acids. The CDR3 here is CASSQLAGSPTDTQYF. CDR3 in DNA: TGTGCCAGCAGCCAACTAGCGGGATCCCCCACAGATACGCAGTATTTT.

The chain links TRBV5-1 to TRBJ1-1; no clear D gene. Trimming cost V 4 bases and J 3 bases, with 16 bases left between them. CDR3 size: 15 residues. The germline gives CDR1 SGHRS, CDR2 YFSETQ. The CDR3 region has the DNA TGCGCCAGCAGCCCAGGTCGGGAGCGGGACACTGAAGCTTTCTTT. The encoded protein is CASSPGRERDTEAFF.

The chain carries TRBV19 and TRBJ1-5, with a weak D call TRBD1 (6 bases). CDR3 length: 15 amino acids. Between the trimmed V and J ends, which lost 0 bases and 7 bases, there was a span of 13 bases. Germline assignment: CDR1 LNHDA and CDR2 SQIVND (reference sequence). Here the CDR3 reads CASSIEGTFSQPQHF. CDR3 coding DNA: TGTGCCAGTAGTATAGAAGGGACATTCAGCCAGCCCCAGCATTTT.

The chain joins TRBV6-5 to TRBJ2-7; 7 nucleotides line up with TRBD2. After removal of 2 bases from V and 3 bases from J, the junction contained 4 bases not matched to a gene. The CDR3 sequence is 14 residues long. Germline V gene sequence: CDR1 MNHEY, CDR2 SVGAGI. The CDR3 region is CASSYGPSGYEQYF. The CDR3 DNA reads as TGTGCCAGCAGTTACGGCCCTAGCGGCTACGAGCAGTACTTC.

The V gene is TRBV25-1, the J gene TRBJ1-2; D is unresolved. The V end was cut by 3 bases, the J end by 5 bases, with 7 bases between. The CDR3 consists of 12 residues. Looked up from germline, CDR1 is MGHDK and CDR2 is SYGVNS. The CDR3 DNA reads as TGTGCCAGCAGTGAGCAGTTTTATGGCTACACCTTC. It is translated as CASSEQFYGYTF.

The chain has TRBV12-3 or TRBV12-4 and TRBJ1-1; no definite D call. V lost 7 bases and J 4 bases, leaving 13 bases between the germline ends. This CDR3 contains 13 residues. The CDR3 reads CASIDNPRTEAFF. In DNA, the CDR3 is TGTGCCAGCATTGACAACCCCCGCACTGAAGCTTTCTTT.